This TCR beta chain originates from a study of T cells in Graves' hyperthyroidism and ophthalmopathy. Study observations and caveats: Among clonotypes expanded in thyroid above 0.001, most were also found in blood.

This clonotype was picked up many times. Its antigen is currently unknown. J was trimmed by 9 bases and V by 4 bases; bases with no gene match: 13. This CDR3 region has 16 residues. Looked up from germline, CDR1 is SGHVT and CDR2 is SQSDAQ. Amplification of TCR beta CDR3 regions was performed using RNA transcripts as template. TCR CDR3 underwent first-round RT-PCR with the HTBI primer set. TCRdb re-called the multiplex PCR reads through MiXCR, storing one row per CDR3 protein. The sample carries about 640,000 distinct CDR3 sequences, more than 20% recorded once. Criteria for exclusion of patients were uncontrolled infection, other autoimmune disease, pregnancy or lactation. The study based diagnoses on clinical symptoms, serum thyroxine and TRAb, thyroid ultrasound and orbital computed tomography.

Sequencing used blood. The receptor was isolated from a man in his thirties or forties with Graves' ophthalmopathy. This chain connects TRBV7-4 to TRBJ2-4; 9 bases align to TRBD1. The CDR3 region has the DNA TGTGCCAGCAGCTCCCCGCGGGGGACAGGGACGAGCATTCAGTACTTC. Translation gives CASSSPRGTGTSIQYF.